A single sample is the source of the 31 T cell receptor beta chains below, sequenced in a study of blood T cell repertoires in COVID-19. Sequencing used immunoSEQ multiplex PCR; TCRdb keeps in-frame clones, though not all of them. The data show roughly 34,000 clones, more than 85% seen once. Sequencing was done on a sample of peripheral blood. These receptors all come from a woman aged 80 or over with active or convalescent COVID-19.

The J gene is TRBJ1-5, the V gene TRBV10-3; 8 bases line up with TRBD1. This CDR3 contains 13 residues. V was clipped by 5 bases and J by 8 bases; unmatched bases: 5. The germline V gene encodes CDR1 ENHRY and CDR2 SYGVKD. The CDR3 protein is CAISSTGEKPQHF. CDR3 nucleotides: TGTGCCATCAGTTCGACAGGGGAAAAGCCCCAGCATTTT.

V gene TRBV28 combines with J gene TRBJ1-5; TRBD1 aligns across 8 bases. This CDR3 comprises 15 residues. The germline V gene encodes CDR1 MDHEN and CDR2 SYDVKM. Losses at the gene ends were 5 bases for V and 4 bases for J; bases not matched to a gene: 7. CDR3 sequence reads: CASSAYRGGNQPQHF. The CDR3 bases are TGTGCCAGCAGTGCCTACAGGGGGGGGAATCAGCCCCAGCATTTT.

The chain is built from TRBV2 and TRBJ1-2, with TRBD1 as a possible D gene (6 bases). The CDR3 runs to 14 residues. Germline CDR1 is SNHLY and CDR2 is FYNNEI. The V end lost 5 bases, the J end lost 2 bases, and 12 bases lay between the germline ends. For the CDR3, the DNA is TGTGCCAGCAGTAAACCTACAGGGAACTATGGCTACACCTTC. Translated: CASSKPTGNYGYTF.

The gene calls are TRBV3-1 (or the pseudogene TRBV3-2) and TRBJ1-1, with D tentatively TRBD1 (6 bases). Looked up from germline, CDR1 is LGHDT and CDR2 is YNNKEL (reference sequence). The ends were cut back, 3 bases at V and 6 bases at J, with 11 bases in the middle. This CDR3 is built from 13 residues. Here the CDR3 DNA reads TGTGCCAGCAGCCAGGCGGGGGGGCCTGAAGCTTTCTTT. Encoded protein: CASSQAGGPEAFF.

The chain couples TRBV5-6 to TRBJ1-2; D not certain. The CDR3 covers 12 residues. Germline V CDR1 and CDR2: SGHDT, YYEEEE. Trimming left V 2 bases short and J 6 bases short, with 8 bases between. CDR3 sequence (DNA): TGTGCCAGCAGCTTTGGGCAAAATGGCTACACCTTC. Amino acid sequence: CASSFGQNGYTF.

The chain employs TRBV2 and TRBJ1-2; possibly TRBD1 for D (5 bases). The CDR3 totals 13 residues. The germline CDR1 and CDR2 sequences are SNHLY and FYNNEI. V dropped 7 bases and J dropped 3 bases, with 12 bases sitting between them. CDR3 loop: CASKGGGYYGYTF. CDR3 nucleotide sequence: TGTGCCAGCAAAGGCGGGGGTTACTATGGCTACACCTTC.

This CDR3 reads CASDRTSGGANNEQFF. The CDR3 DNA follows: TGCGCCAGCGATAGGACTAGCGGGGGGGCCAACAATGAGCAGTTCTTC. The chain has TRBV5-1 and TRBJ2-1; 15 bases line up with TRBD2. The germline CDR1 and CDR2 sequences are SGHRS and YFSETQ. The CDR3 is 16 residues long. The V and J ends lost 7 bases and 5 bases, in that order; junction bases with no gene match: 7. The complete variable domain, with remaining parts taken from reference TRBV5-1 and TRBJ2-1, reads KAGVTQTPRYLIKTRGQQVTLSCSPISGHRSVSWYQQTPGQGLQFLFEYFSETQRNKGNFPGRFSGRQFSNSRSEMNVSTLELGDSALYLCASDRTSGGANNEQFFGPGTRLTVL.

This clone has a single count. This chain connects TRBV5-8 to TRBJ2-1, with TRBD2 matching over 13 bases. Germline V gives CDR1 SGHTS, CDR2 YDEGEE. J lost 4 bases, V lost 4 bases, and 2 bases had no gene match. The CDR3 runs to 15 residues. CDR3 nucleotides: TGTGCCAGCAGCGCACTAGCGGGGGGGTACAATGAGCAGTTCTTC. It specifies CASSALAGGYNEQFF.

The rearrangement joins TRBV13 to TRBJ2-5; 14 bases line up with TRBD2. Germline values: CDR1 PRHDT, CDR2 FYEKMQ (reference sequence). The CDR3 covers 17 residues. With V trimmed by 5 bases and J by 2 bases, 7 bases remained unmatched. In DNA form, the CDR3 reads TGTGCCAGCAGCCTCCGACTAGCGGGGGGGAGGCAAGAGACCCAGTACTTC. Amino acid sequence: CASSLRLAGGRQETQYF. The whole variable domain, filled in from reference TRBV13 and TRBJ2-5, reads AAGVIQSPRHLIKEKRETATLKCYPIPRHDTVYWYQQGPGQDPQFLISFYEKMQSDKGSIPDRFSAQQFSDYHSELNMSSLELGDSALYFCASSLRLAGGRQETQYFGPGTRLLVL.

Only a few counts were recorded for this clone. The chain is built from TRBV2 and TRBJ1-5; 7 positions match TRBD1. The CDR3 has 16 amino acids. V lost 3 bases and J lost 6; bases outside the gene matches: 11. Per the germline V gene, CDR1 is SNHLY and CDR2 is FYNNEI. CDR3 in DNA: TGTGCCAGCAGTGATGTTGGGGCAGGGGGAGGTCAGCCCCAGCATTTT. It yields the protein CASSDVGAGGGQPQHF.

The rearrangement joins TRBV25-1 to TRBJ1-6; possibly TRBD1 for D (6 bases). The CDR3 loop spans 15 amino acids. CDR1 is MGHDK, CDR2 SYGVNS, per germline. The V and J ends lost 2 bases and 10 bases respectively, with 15 bases between them. The DNA of the CDR3 is TGTGCCAGCAGTGAAAGGGGGGGGATCTGGTCACCCCTCCACTTT. This sequence encodes CASSERGGIWSPLHF.

This chain links TRBV7-9 with TRBJ2-2, with D unclear. Looked up from germline, CDR1 is SEHNR and CDR2 is FQNEAQ (reference sequence). V was cut by 1 base and J by 10 bases, with 4 bases left in between. The CDR3 totals 11 residues. CDR3 DNA: TGTGCCAGCAGCTTAGACACGGAGCTGTTTTTT. Translated: CASSLDTELFF.

The rearrangement links TRBV5-5 to TRBJ1-5; a possible D gene is TRBD1 (5 bases). The CDR3 is 14 residues long. Germline CDR1 is SGHKS and CDR2 is YYEKEE (reference sequence). The V and J ends lost 7 bases and 2 bases respectively, with 13 bases between them. The CDR3 DNA sequence: TGTGCCAGCTGGGGGGGTTTGGGCAATCAGCCCCAGCATTTT. Residues: CASWGGLGNQPQHF. Variable domain in full (rest from reference TRBV5-5 and TRBJ1-5): DAGVTQSPTHLIKTRGQQVTLRCSPISGHKSVSWYQQVLGQGPQFIFQYYEKEERGRGNFPDRFSARQFPNYSSELNVNALLLGDSALYLCASWGGLGNQPQHFGDGTRLSIL.

This chain links TRBV4-1 with TRBJ1-2; 8 bases line up with TRBD1. This CDR3 has 16 residues. The V and J ends lost 4 bases and 2 bases, in that order; junction bases with no gene match: 9. The germline gives CDR1 MGHRA, CDR2 YSYEKL. The CDR3 here is CASSLVQGGLNYGYTF. The CDR3 nucleotides read TGCGCCAGCAGCCTTGTACAGGGGGGCCTGAACTATGGCTACACCTTC.

The chain uses TRBV12-2 and TRBJ2-3; the table assigns TRBD2, which was not confirmed against the DNA. TRBV12-2 is flagged as a pseudogene. The length of the CDR3 is 17 residues. Here the CDR3 reads CASRLAPTSGNTDTQYF. DNA of the CDR3: TGTGCAAGTCGCTTAGCCCCGACTAGCGGGAACACAGATACGCAGTATTTT.

The chain recombines TRBV24-1 with TRBJ2-5; 12 nucleotides align to TRBD1. This CDR3 comprises 19 residues. Germline CDR1 and CDR2: KGHDR and SFDVKD. V lost 3 bases, J lost 4 bases, and 14 bases stayed unmatched. The CDR3 DNA sequence: TGTGCCACCAGTGATCGCGGGACAGGGGGCCGGGAAAAGCGAGAGACCCAGTACTTC. It translates to CATSDRGTGGREKRETQYF.

The chain links TRBV12-5 to TRBJ2-2, with D possibly being TRBD1 (6 bases). Trimming shortened V by 3 bases and J by 8 bases, and 19 bases separated the two germline ends. The CDR3 loop spans 16 amino acids. Germline V gene lookup returns CDR1 LGHNT and CDR2 FRNRAP. In nucleotides, the CDR3 is TGTGCTAGTGGTTTACAGGTGGGGGCACGTTTAGGGGAGCTGTTTTTT. This sequence encodes CASGLQVGARLGELFF.

This clone was detected once. This chain connects TRBV18 to TRBJ1-3, with a tentative D call TRBD1 (5 bases). V was clipped by 6 bases and J by 0 bases, with 12 bases between them. The CDR3 runs to 15 residues. Per the germline V gene, CDR1 is KGHSH and CDR2 is LQKENI. The DNA for the CDR3 is TGTGCCAGCTCCCGGGACTGGGACTCTGGAAACACCATATATTTT. It codes for CASSRDWDSGNTIYF.

The chain uses TRBV28 and TRBJ1-4; 7 nucleotides align to TRBD1. Per the germline V gene, CDR1 is MDHEN and CDR2 is SYDVKM. CDR3 size: 12 residues. With V trimmed by 7 bases and J by 8 bases, 4 bases remained unmatched. The CDR3 sequence: CASTGGYEKLFF. Written as DNA, the CDR3 is TGTGCCAGCACAGGGGGATACGAAAAACTGTTTTTT.

This chain connects TRBV13 to TRBJ2-1, with D uncertain. V lost 6 bases, J lost 3 bases, and 12 bases lay in between. This CDR3 region has 14 residues. Germline V CDR1 and CDR2: PRHDT, FYEKMQ (reference sequence). CDR3 sequence reads: CASSSTKLYNEQFF. CDR3 nucleotide sequence: TGTGCCAGCAGTTCTACCAAGCTCTACAATGAGCAGTTCTTC. The full variable domain, its missing parts supplied by reference TRBV13 and TRBJ2-1, is AAGVIQSPRHLIKEKRETATLKCYPIPRHDTVYWYQQGPGQDPQFLISFYEKMQSDKGSIPDRFSAQQFSDYHSELNMSSLELGDSALYFCASSSTKLYNEQFFGPGTRLTVL.

The chain links TRBV2 to TRBJ2-1; TRBD2 matches 7 bases. The ends lost 2 bases at V and 7 bases at J; junction bases unmatched: 8. CDR1 is SNHLY, CDR2 FYNNEI, per germline. The CDR3 is 15 residues long. CDR3 loop: CASSEPGGIVNEQFF. In nucleotides, the CDR3 is TGTGCCAGCAGTGAACCGGGGGGTATTGTGAATGAGCAGTTCTTC. Complete variable domain (other parts from reference TRBV2 and TRBJ2-1): EPEVTQTPSHQVTQMGQEVILRCVPISNHLYFYWYRQILGQKVEFLVSFYNNEISEKSEIFDDQFSVERPDGSNFTLKIRSTKLEDSAMYFCASSEPGGIVNEQFFGPGTRLTVL.

The chain links TRBV13 to TRBJ2-1; no definite D call. Per germline, CDR1 PRHDT and CDR2 FYEKMQ (reference sequence). Trimming removed 5 bases from V and 9 bases from J, with 11 bases in between. The CDR3 extends over 12 amino acids. The CDR3 protein is CASSLGAGEQFF. DNA for the CDR3: TGTGCCAGCAGCCTCGGAGCTGGTGAGCAGTTCTTC. Together with reference TRBV13 and TRBJ2-1, the CDR3 gives the full variable domain: AAGVIQSPRHLIKEKRETATLKCYPIPRHDTVYWYQQGPGQDPQFLISFYEKMQSDKGSIPDRFSAQQFSDYHSELNMSSLELGDSALYFCASSLGAGEQFFGPGTRLTVL.

Notes on this clone: The junction and the germline gene differ at one end; a read error may be behind it. The rearrangement uses TRBV2 and TRBJ2-7; the match to TRBD1 covers 7 bases. Germline loops: CDR1 SNHLY, CDR2 FYNNEI. CDR3 length equals 12 residues. This chain's CDR3 is CASSENRGSGLF. DNA of the CDR3: TGTGCCAGCAGTGAAAACAGGGGATCAGGGTTATTC.

The chain is built from TRBV10-1 and TRBJ1-5; D is unclear. This CDR3 is 13 amino acids long. CDR1 is WNHNN, CDR2 SYGVQD, per germline (reference sequence). Between the trimmed V and J ends, which lost 2 bases and 6 bases, there was a span of 8 bases. This chain's CDR3 is CASSEAMSQPQHF. In DNA form, the CDR3 reads TGCGCCAGCAGTGAGGCCATGAGTCAGCCCCAGCATTTT.

The rearrangement joins TRBV20-1 to TRBJ1-1, with D possibly TRBD1 on 6 matching bases. Germline assignment: CDR1 DFQATT and CDR2 SNEGSKA (reference sequence). V gave up 4 bases and J gave up 6 bases, with 9 bases separating them. The CDR3 consists of 11 residues. The CDR3 sequence is CSAKGDPEAFF. CDR3 DNA: TGCAGTGCTAAGGGGGATCCTGAAGCTTTCTTT.

This sequence joins TRBV5-1 and TRBJ2-7, with D uncertain. This CDR3 region has 13 residues. Germline values: CDR1 SGHRS, CDR2 YFSETQ. The germline V and J ends were trimmed by 4 bases and 6 bases, with 14 bases remaining between them. CDR3 amino acids: CASSLLNPGEQYF. CDR3 bases: TGCGCCAGCAGCCTCTTAAACCCCGGCGAGCAGTACTTC. The full variable domain, rest sourced from reference TRBV5-1 and TRBJ2-7, is KAGVTQTPRYLIKTRGQQVTLSCSPISGHRSVSWYQQTPGQGLQFLFEYFSETQRNKGNFPGRFSGRQFSNSRSEMNVSTLELGDSALYLCASSLLNPGEQYFGPGTRLTVT.

This sequence joins TRBV10-3 and TRBJ1-2; the D gene is possibly TRBD1 (6 bases). Trimming cost V 3 bases and J 1 base, with 15 bases left between them. The CDR3 totals 16 residues. The germline gives CDR1 ENHRY, CDR2 SYGVKD. CDR3 loop: CAISDPGHSDNYGYTF. The CDR3 DNA is TGTGCCATCAGTGACCCGGGACACAGTGATAACTATGGCTACACCTTC.

The chain carries TRBV27 and TRBJ2-7; TRBD1 matches 8 bases. Germline CDR1 reads MNHEY; CDR2 reads SMNVEV (reference sequence). This CDR3 has 17 amino acids. After removal of 4 bases from V and 0 bases from J, the junction contained 11 bases not matched to a gene. In DNA form, the CDR3 reads TGTGCCAGCAGTTCGGGCCCCACAGGGGGAAACTCCTACGAGCAGTACTTC. Protein product: CASSSGPTGGNSYEQYF.

The CDR3 DNA reads TGTGCCAGCAGCTTAGATGTGAGGGGGGGCCAAGAGACCCAGTACTTC. Translating gives CASSLDVRGGQETQYF. The V and J genes are TRBV11-3 and TRBJ2-5; possibly TRBD2 for D (7 bases). The CDR3 is 16 residues long. V shed 0 bases and J shed 1 base, with 12 bases lying between them. Germline CDR1 reads SGHNT; CDR2 reads YENEEA.

This clone appeared a single time. V is TRBV6-5 and J is TRBJ1-2, with D unresolved. With 2 bases removed from V and 8 bases from J, the gap between germline ends came to 18 bases. Germline assignment: CDR1 MNHEY and CDR2 SVGAGI. CDR3 length equals 15 residues. CDR3 protein: CASSYTLFSMQGYTF. The CDR3 region has the DNA TGTGCCAGCAGTTACACGCTCTTCTCAATGCAGGGCTACACCTTC.

The chain uses TRBV6-5 and TRBJ2-3, with TRBD1 identical over 9 bases. Germline loops: CDR1 MNHEY, CDR2 SVGAGI. V was pared by 4 bases and J by 0 bases, with 2 bases of the junction left unmatched. This CDR3 region has 15 residues. The CDR3 nucleotides read TGTGCCAGCAGTTTGGGACAGGGAAGCACAGATACGCAGTATTTT. Translating it yields CASSLGQGSTDTQYF.